This T cell receptor (beta chain) was sequenced for a study of cytomegalovirus exposure and HLA in healthy donors. Findings and caveats of the study: In an earlier analysis, most TCR beta V segments were productive about 87% or about 30% of the time. Published work reported that the classifier diagnosed cytomegalovirus status with high specificity and sensitivity.

As concerns this clone: What it binds is not known.

Vbeta (60) and Jbeta (13) primers were used in the PCR. The data were produced by immunoSEQ multiplex PCR, yet TCRdb's version contains in-frame clones alone and is incomplete. The data contain about 180,000 clones, around 82% of them singletons. Sequenced input: PBMCs. The origin of this receptor is a boy younger than 10 in good health and CMV-seronegative.

CDR3 protein: CASSLDAGSSYNEQFF. In DNA, the CDR3 is TGCGCCAGCAGCTTAGATGCCGGGAGCTCCTACAATGAGCAGTTCTTC. The chain recombines TRBV5-1 with TRBJ2-1; perhaps TRBD2 as D (6 bases). This CDR3 is built from 16 residues. V dropped 2 bases and J dropped 0 bases, with 12 bases sitting between them. Germline V CDR1 and CDR2: SGHRS, YFSETQ.